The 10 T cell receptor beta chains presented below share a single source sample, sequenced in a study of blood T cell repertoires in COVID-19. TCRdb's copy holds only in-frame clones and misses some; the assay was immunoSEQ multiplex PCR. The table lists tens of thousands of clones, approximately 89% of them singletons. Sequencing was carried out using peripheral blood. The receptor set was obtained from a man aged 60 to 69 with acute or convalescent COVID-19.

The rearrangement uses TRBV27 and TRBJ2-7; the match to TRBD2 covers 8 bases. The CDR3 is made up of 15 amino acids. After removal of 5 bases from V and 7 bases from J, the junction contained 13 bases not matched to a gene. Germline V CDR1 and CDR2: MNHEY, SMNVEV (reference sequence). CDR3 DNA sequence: TGTGCCAGCAGTCCACGACTAGCGCGTCGGGGAGAGCAGTACTTC. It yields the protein CASSPRLARRGEQYF.

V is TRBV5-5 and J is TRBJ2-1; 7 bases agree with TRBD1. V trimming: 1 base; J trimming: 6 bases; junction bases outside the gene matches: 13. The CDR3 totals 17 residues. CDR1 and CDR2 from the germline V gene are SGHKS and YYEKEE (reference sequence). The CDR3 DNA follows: TGTGCCAGCAGCTTGCCGCAAGTCTCAGGGGGTGCCAATGAGCAGTTCTTC. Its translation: CASSLPQVSGGANEQFF.

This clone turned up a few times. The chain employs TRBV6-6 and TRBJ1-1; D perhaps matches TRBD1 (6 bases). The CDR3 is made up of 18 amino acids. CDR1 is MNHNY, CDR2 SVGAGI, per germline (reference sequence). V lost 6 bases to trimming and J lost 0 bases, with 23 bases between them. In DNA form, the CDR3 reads TGTGCCAGCAGCCGACGCCCAGGGCTTCGGGACATGAACACTGAAGCTTTCTTT. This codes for CASSRRPGLRDMNTEAFF.

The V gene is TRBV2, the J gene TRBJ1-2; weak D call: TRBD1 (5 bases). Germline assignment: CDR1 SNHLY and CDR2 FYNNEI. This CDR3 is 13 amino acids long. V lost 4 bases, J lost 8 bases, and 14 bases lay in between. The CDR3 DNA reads TGTGCCAGCAGTGCCGGGCCACAGGCGGGCTACACCTTC. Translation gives CASSAGPQAGYTF.

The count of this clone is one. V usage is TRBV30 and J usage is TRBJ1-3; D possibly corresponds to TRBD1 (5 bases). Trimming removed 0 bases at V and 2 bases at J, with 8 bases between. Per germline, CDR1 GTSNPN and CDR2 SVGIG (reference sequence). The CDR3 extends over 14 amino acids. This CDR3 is CAWSVLQAGNTIYF. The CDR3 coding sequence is TGTGCCTGGAGTGTCCTACAGGCTGGAAACACCATATATTTT.

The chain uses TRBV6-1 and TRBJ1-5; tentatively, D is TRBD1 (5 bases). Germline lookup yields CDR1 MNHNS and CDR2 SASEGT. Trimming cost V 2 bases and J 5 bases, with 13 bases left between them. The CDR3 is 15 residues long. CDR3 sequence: CASSEMWGRDQPQHF. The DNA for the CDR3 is TGTGCCAGCAGTGAAATGTGGGGGAGGGATCAGCCCCAGCATTTT.

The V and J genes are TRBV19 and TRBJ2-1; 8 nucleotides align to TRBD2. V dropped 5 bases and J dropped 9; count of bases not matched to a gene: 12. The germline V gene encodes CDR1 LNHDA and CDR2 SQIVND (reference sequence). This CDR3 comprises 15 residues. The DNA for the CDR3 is TGTGCCAGTAGTCCCACGGGACTAGGCCTCGGTGAGCAGTTCTTC. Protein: CASSPTGLGLGEQFF.

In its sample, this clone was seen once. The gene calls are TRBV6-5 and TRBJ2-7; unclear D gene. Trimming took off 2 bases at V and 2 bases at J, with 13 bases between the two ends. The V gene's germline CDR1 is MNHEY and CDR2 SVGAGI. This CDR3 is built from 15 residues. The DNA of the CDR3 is TGTGCCAGCAGTTACGCTGCGCAGGCTGCCTACGAGCAGTACTTC. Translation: CASSYAAQAAYEQYF.

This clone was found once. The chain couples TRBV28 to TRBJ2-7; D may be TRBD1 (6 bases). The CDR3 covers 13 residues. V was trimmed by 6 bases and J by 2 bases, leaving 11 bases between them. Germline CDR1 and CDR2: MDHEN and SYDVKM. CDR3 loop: CASRGDTTYEQYF. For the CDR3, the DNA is TGTGCCAGCAGGGGGGACACCACCTACGAGCAGTACTTC.

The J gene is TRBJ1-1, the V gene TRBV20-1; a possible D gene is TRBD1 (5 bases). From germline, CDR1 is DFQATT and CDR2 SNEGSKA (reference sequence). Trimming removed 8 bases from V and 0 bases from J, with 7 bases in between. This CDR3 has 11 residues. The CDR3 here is CSTTVNTEAFF. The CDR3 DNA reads TGCAGTACGACAGTGAACACTGAAGCTTTCTTT.